This passage covers 30 T cell receptor beta chains from one sample sequenced in a study of low-dose radiotherapy and immunotherapy resistance in tumors. Gene-specific TRAV and TRBV primers were used for first-strand cDNA, covering alpha and beta chains. With a V-primer adapter and a constant-region primer, TCRs were amplified for about 22 PCR cycles. TCRdb re-derived calls from the reads in MiXCR, one entry per CDR3 protein. The sample consists of about 12,000 distinct CDR3 sequences, roughly 72% of them appearing once. These receptor sequences come from a human donor with advanced metastatic prostate, ovarian, gallbladder or colorectal cancer (not recorded which). This table probably holds off-target reads from a library built for another chain.

The chain couples TRBV21-1 to TRBJ2-5. TRBV21-1 is described as a pseudogene. The CDR3 totals 15 residues. The CDR3 protein is CASSKAQKFQETQYF. The DNA of the CDR3 is TGTGCCAGCAGCAAAGCGCAAAAGTTCCAAGAGACCCAGTACTTC.

The gene calls are TRBV25-1 and TRBJ1-2; no firm D call. The CDR3 runs 16 residues. V was clipped by 3 bases and J by 8 bases, with 22 bases between them. Germline V gene lookup returns CDR1 MGHDK and CDR2 SYGVNS. The CDR3 sequence: CASSDLPGASSGGYTF. The DNA of the CDR3 is TGTGCCAGCAGTGACCTTCCAGGAGCGTCCTCGGGCGGCTACACCTTC.

This clonotype was seen only a few times. The J gene is TRBJ2-1, the V gene TRBV12-3 or TRBV12-4; D not certain. The CDR3 consists of 15 residues. Trimming cost V 1 base and J 4 bases, with 11 bases left between them. This CDR3 reads CASSLGTGGYNEQFF. The CDR3 DNA sequence: TGTGCCAGCAGTTTAGGCACCGGTGGGTACAATGAGCAGTTCTTC.

V and J are TRBV4-1 and TRBJ2-6; perhaps TRBD1 as D (5 bases). The CDR3 sequence is 16 residues long. Deletions cut 5 bases from V and 6 bases from J, with 17 bases between. CDR1 is MGHRA and CDR2 is YSYEKL in the germline V gene. The CDR3 region has the DNA TGCGCCAGCAGCGGGGCAGGGTTTTTGGTGGCCAACGTCCTGACTTTC. It codes for CASSGAGFLVANVLTF.

This clonotype occurred a few times. This sequence joins TRBV7-8 and TRBJ2-7, with 9 bases matching TRBD2. Germline trimming cut 3 bases from V and 2 bases from J; bases unmatched to any gene: 5. CDR3 length: 15 residues. Germline V gene sequence: CDR1 SGHVS, CDR2 FQNEAQ. The CDR3 DNA follows: TGTGCCAGCAGCTTCTCTGTAGCGGGGGCCTACGAGCAGTACTTC. Encoded protein: CASSFSVAGAYEQYF.

The rearrangement links TRBV9 to TRBJ2-1; 10 nucleotides line up with TRBD2. With 2 bases clipped from V and 4 bases from J, the junction kept 3 bases outside the gene matches. Germline lookup yields CDR1 SGDLS and CDR2 YYNGEE. The CDR3 extends over 15 amino acids. CDR3 sequence reads: CASSVEAGGYNEQFF. CDR3 nucleotides: TGTGCCAGCAGCGTGGAAGCGGGAGGGTACAATGAGCAGTTCTTC. Full variable domain (rest looked up from reference TRBV9 and TRBJ2-1): DSGVTQTPKHLITATGQRVTLRCSPRSGDLSVYWYQQSLDQGLQFLIQYYNGEERAKGNILERFSAQQFPDLHSELNLSSLELGDSALYFCASSVEAGGYNEQFFGPGTRLTVL.

This chain connects TRBV14 to TRBJ2-1; D unresolved. Looked up from germline, CDR1 is SGHDN and CDR2 is FVKESK. The CDR3 has 16 residues. The V and J ends lost 4 bases and 0 bases respectively, with 13 bases between them. This CDR3 reads CASSPRTASSYNEQFF. CDR3 sequence (DNA): TGTGCCAGCAGCCCTAGGACCGCCAGCTCCTACAATGAGCAGTTCTTC.

The V call is TRBV10-3, the J call TRBJ2-7; the D gene could be TRBD1 or TRBD2 (5 bases each). CDR1 is ENHRY, CDR2 SYGVKD, per germline. The V gene lost 3 bases and the J gene lost 5 bases, with 14 bases spanning the gap. The CDR3 totals 14 residues. CDR3 bases: TGTGCCATCAGTGAAATGAGGGGTGAAGACGAGCAGTACTTC. Amino acids: CAISEMRGEDEQYF.

The DNA for the CDR3 is TGCGCCAGCAGCTTGGAATCAGGGGAAGGCAATCAGCCCCAGCATTTT. Translation: CASSLESGEGNQPQHF. V gene TRBV5-1 combines with J gene TRBJ1-5, with D perhaps matching TRBD1 (6 bases). CDR3 length: 16 residues. Germline V gene lookup returns CDR1 SGHRS and CDR2 YFSETQ. The V end lost 0 bases, the J end lost 2 bases, and 12 bases lay between the germline ends.

The V and J genes are TRBV5-1 and TRBJ1-1, with D unresolved. Per germline, CDR1 SGHRS and CDR2 YFSETQ. Between the trimmed V and J ends, which lost 2 bases and 0 bases, there was a span of 8 bases. The CDR3 contains 14 residues. CDR3 in amino acids: CASSFGSMNTEAFF. The CDR3 DNA sequence: TGCGCCAGCAGCTTCGGGTCTATGAACACTGAAGCTTTCTTT.

This rearrangement joins TRBV5-1 to TRBJ2-3, with TRBD1 matching over 8 bases. J was trimmed by 5 bases and V by 4 bases; bases with no gene match: 6. The CDR3 loop spans 14 amino acids. The germline V gene has CDR1 SGHRS and CDR2 YFSETQ. The CDR3 sequence is CASSKGQGGDTQYF. In DNA, the CDR3 is TGCGCCAGCAGCAAAGGACAGGGCGGAGATACGCAGTATTTT.

This chain connects TRBV20-1 to TRBJ2-5, with 9 positions matching TRBD2. This CDR3 comprises 15 residues. From germline, CDR1 is DFQATT and CDR2 SNEGSKA (reference sequence). V lost 6 bases, J lost 5 bases, and 13 bases stayed unmatched. CDR3 DNA sequence: TGCAGTGCCCAAGCTCGCGGGGGGGCTCTCGAGACCCAGTACTTC. As protein: CSAQARGGALETQYF.

V is TRBV14 and J is TRBJ2-5, with a tentative D call TRBD2 (6 bases). The V end was cut by 4 bases, the J end by 2 bases, with 8 bases between. There are 13 residues in the CDR3. Germline V gene sequence: CDR1 SGHDN, CDR2 FVKESK. CDR3 region: CASSLGLQETQYF. The DNA for the CDR3 is TGTGCCAGCAGCCTGGGACTTCAAGAGACCCAGTACTTC.

This sequence joins TRBV6-5 and TRBJ2-2, with 8 bases lining up with TRBD2. CDR3 length: 17 residues. J was trimmed by 0 bases and V by 2 bases; bases with no gene match: 5. Germline V gene sequence: CDR1 MNHEY, CDR2 SVGAGI. In DNA form, the CDR3 reads TGTGCCAGCAGTTACGATAGCGGGAACGCGAACACCGGGGAGCTGTTTTTT. Its protein is CASSYDSGNANTGELFF.

The chain is built from TRBV19 and TRBJ2-1, with 14 bases matching TRBD2. The J segment lost 3 bases and the V segment lost 8 bases, leaving 6 bases of the junction unmatched. This CDR3 spans 16 amino acids. In germline, CDR1 is LNHDA, CDR2 SQIVND (reference sequence). The CDR3: CASGTSGSQFYNEQFF. The DNA for the CDR3 is TGTGCCAGTGGGACTAGCGGGAGCCAATTCTACAATGAGCAGTTCTTC.

The CDR3 DNA is TGTGCCAGCGGGGCCGGACCCCCTGGAGATACGCAGTATTTT. Translation gives CASGAGPPGDTQYF. The V gene is TRBV9, the J gene TRBJ2-3, with a weak D call TRBD1 (5 bases). CDR3 length equals 14 residues. The V gene's germline CDR1 is SGDLS and CDR2 YYNGEE. Trimming took 7 bases from V and 5 from J, leaving 17 bases between them.

This sequence joins TRBV7-8 and TRBJ2-7; D could derive from TRBD1 or TRBD2 (5 bases each). The V gene lost 0 bases and the J gene lost 4 bases, with 16 bases spanning the gap. CDR3 size: 16 residues. Germline V gene lookup returns CDR1 SGHVS and CDR2 FQNEAQ. CDR3 sequence (DNA): TGTGCCAGCAGCTTAGCGTGGGACCCAGGACTTTACGAGCAGTACTTC. Protein: CASSLAWDPGLYEQYF.

The chain couples TRBV20-1 to TRBJ2-5; D gene ambiguous. Germline-derived CDR1 and CDR2 are DFQATT and SNEGSKA (reference sequence). V lost 3 bases to trimming and J lost 1 base, with 6 bases between them. The CDR3 totals 12 residues. The CDR3 sequence: CSASRIQETQYF. Here the CDR3 DNA reads TGCAGTGCTAGTCGCATCCAAGAGACCCAGTACTTC.

V and J are TRBV3-1 and TRBJ2-7; 7 bases are a match to TRBD1. The length of the CDR3 is 15 residues. V was pared by 4 bases and J by 3 bases, with 9 bases of the junction left unmatched. Per germline, CDR1 LGHDT and CDR2 YNNKEL (reference sequence). The CDR3 region is CASSRQGPPGYEQYF. CDR3 DNA sequence: TGTGCCAGCAGCCGACAGGGACCCCCGGGCTACGAGCAGTACTTC.

CDR3 amino acids: CASSFTGGNQPQHF. The CDR3 DNA reads as TGTGCCAGCAGTTTCACAGGGGGCAATCAGCCCCAGCATTTT. The chain carries TRBV12-3 or TRBV12-4 and TRBJ1-5; 7 bases align to TRBD1. The CDR3 spans 14 residues. V shed 3 bases and J 2 bases; nucleotides not matched to a gene: 1.

The V call is TRBV10-3, the J call TRBJ2-1, with D perhaps matching TRBD2 (6 bases). Trimming took off 6 bases at V and 8 bases at J, with 11 bases between the two ends. This CDR3 spans 12 amino acids. CDR1 ENHRY and CDR2 SYGVKD come from the germline V gene. Here the CDR3 reads CAIRRLGDEQFF. CDR3 nucleotides: TGTGCCATCAGACGACTAGGCGATGAGCAGTTCTTC.

This chain links TRBV6-5 with TRBJ2-1; 7 bases match TRBD2. Germline V gene lookup returns CDR1 MNHEY and CDR2 SVGAGI. The CDR3 covers 14 residues. Unmatched junction bases numbered 3, after V lost 5 bases and J lost 2 bases. In nucleotides, the CDR3 is TGTGCCAGCAGTGCGGGGACTACCTACAATGAGCAGTTCTTC. This codes for CASSAGTTYNEQFF.

This clonotype has just a few counts. J is TRBJ2-3 and V is TRBV4-2, with a tentative D call TRBD2 (6 bases). Germline-derived CDR1 and CDR2 are LGHNA and YNFKEQ. Deletions cut 4 bases from V and 2 bases from J, with 10 bases between. The CDR3 length is 14 residues. CDR3 amino acids: CASSPGTVTDTQYF. CDR3 bases: TGTGCCAGCAGCCCGGGGACTGTCACAGATACGCAGTATTTT.

This clonotype occurred once. This sequence joins TRBV5-1 and TRBJ2-7; possible D gene TRBD1, 5 bases. The germline gives CDR1 SGHRS, CDR2 YFSETQ. This CDR3 has 14 residues. Trimming took off 2 bases at V and 7 bases at J, with 16 bases between the two ends. CDR3: CASSLRGLPREQYF. In nucleotides, the CDR3 is TGCGCCAGCAGCTTAAGGGGTCTTCCGAGGGAGCAGTACTTC.

V is TRBV9 and J is TRBJ2-2; a possible D gene is TRBD1 (5 bases). V lost 1 base, J lost 4 bases, and 14 bases lay in between. The CDR3 sequence is 16 residues long. CDR1 SGDLS and CDR2 YYNGEE come from the germline V gene. The CDR3 is CASSVSGREGTGELFF. The DNA for the CDR3 is TGTGCCAGCAGCGTATCCGGCAGGGAAGGCACCGGGGAGCTGTTTTTT. Supplemented by reference TRBV9 and TRBJ2-2, the full variable domain reads DSGVTQTPKHLITATGQRVTLRCSPRSGDLSVYWYQQSLDQGLQFLIQYYNGEERAKGNILERFSAQQFPDLHSELNLSSLELGDSALYFCASSVSGREGTGELFFGEGSRLTVL.

This chain connects TRBV9 to TRBJ1-1; possibly TRBD1 for D (5 bases). Germline-derived CDR1 and CDR2 are SGDLS and YYNGEE. The CDR3 is 14 amino acids. The ends were cut back, 3 bases at V and 0 bases at J, with 9 bases in the middle. CDR3 loop: CASSGGGLNTEAFF. The CDR3 coding sequence is TGTGCCAGCAGCGGGGGGGGACTGAACACTGAAGCTTTCTTT.

Concerning this clonotype: One end of the junction is discordant with germline, which a read error may explain. The rearrangement uses TRBV5-8 and TRBJ1-1, with 7 bases identical to TRBD1. CDR1 and CDR2 (germline): SGHTS, YDEGEE. CDR3 length: 15 amino acids. The CDR3 DNA reads TGTGCCAGCAGCTTGGCGGGCAGGGGGGGTACTGCAGCTTTCTTT. This gives the protein CASSLAGRGGTAAFF.

The chain couples TRBV6-1 to TRBJ1-3, with a possible D match to TRBD1 (6 bases). V was trimmed by 5 bases and J by 0 bases, leaving 14 bases between them. CDR3 length: 16 amino acids. The germline CDR1 and CDR2 sequences are MNHNS and SASEGT. This CDR3 is CASSYGDKSSGNTIYF. The CDR3 DNA reads TGTGCCAGCAGTTACGGGGACAAAAGCTCTGGAAACACCATATATTTT.

This clonotype is a singleton in its sample. The V gene is TRBV20-1, the J gene TRBJ2-1, with a possible D match to TRBD1 (6 bases). CDR3 length: 14 residues. Germline assignment: CDR1 DFQATT and CDR2 SNEGSKA (reference sequence). Trimming took off 2 bases at V and 1 base at J, with 9 bases between the two ends. CDR3 nucleotides: TGCAGTGCTAGAAGGACAGATTCCTACAATGAGCAGTTCTTC. It translates to CSARRTDSYNEQFF.

The J gene is TRBJ1-1, the V gene TRBV5-6, with a tentative D call TRBD1 (5 bases). Trimming took off 0 bases at V and 8 bases at J, with 14 bases between the two ends. The CDR3 is made up of 14 amino acids. CDR1 is SGHDT, CDR2 YYEEEE, per germline. The CDR3 bases are TGTGCCAGCAGCTTGGCCGATGGGGGAAGGGAAGCTTTCTTT. Its translation: CASSLADGGREAFF.